This T cell receptor (beta chain) was identified during a study of Ad26.COV2.S vaccination and SARS-CoV-2 variants. On the study more broadly: Within the COV1001 Ad26.COV2.S trial arm, the donor was enrolled. Dosing was one shot or two shots 56 days apart. Whole-study results and caveats: The TCR breadth and depth analyses may have understated or missed part of the total T cell responses. Vaccinated individuals (as opposed to placebo recipients) had higher spike-specific TCR breadth.

This table comes from immunoSEQ multiplex PCR, and its TCRdb copy is limited to in-frame clones, with some not included. The sample carries fewer than 400,000 clones, roughly nine tenths recorded once. CDR1 and CDR2 from the germline V gene are LGHNA and YNFKEQ. The CDR3 is 14 residues long. The ends lost 2 bases at V and 5 bases at J; junction bases unmatched: 6. This clone was found a few times. What it binds is unknown. Treatment indicated: over 15 received Ad26.COV2.S at low or high dose, single or two shots; about 5 received placebo; per-sample allocation not given. Day 63 after the first vaccine or placebo injection was the time point for sampling.

Sequencing was performed on peripheral blood, taken in a trial of Ad26.COV2.S vaccine versus placebo. The sequence was obtained from a person aged 18-65 years who received the Ad26.COV2.S COVID-19 vaccine or a placebo. This rearrangement joins TRBV4-2 to TRBJ2-7, with 7 bases that match TRBD1. In DNA form, the CDR3 reads TGTGCCAGCAGCCAACGGACAGGTTTAAACGAGCAGTACTTC. Translation: CASSQRTGLNEQYF.